This TCR beta chain derives from a study of long-term antiretroviral therapy in people with HIV. For this clone: The target antigen is unknown.

The run of the v3.0 immunoSEQ assay was at survey level. Generated by immunoSEQ multiplex PCR, the TCRdb table keeps only in-frame clones and is missing some. The sample has tens of thousands of clones, about 76% seen once. Whole-study results and caveats: ART adherence, viral resistance and therapy changes were undocumented. Patients on ART gained diversity, which nonetheless stayed below transplant donor controls. Repertoires from HIV showed CDR3 length ranges narrower than those of controls.

CDR1 and CDR2 (germline): KGHSH, LQKENI. The CDR3 runs 12 residues. Trimming cost V 2 bases and J 3 bases, with 5 bases left between them. The TCR comes from a man between 40 and 49 years old with HIV. J is TRBJ2-7 and V is TRBV18, with a possible D match to TRBD2 (5 bases). The starting material was unsorted PBMCs, obtained 0.1 years before starting antiretroviral therapy. DNA of the CDR3: TGTGCCAGCTCACCAGGAGGCTACGAGCAGTACTTC. Translating it yields CASSPGGYEQYF.